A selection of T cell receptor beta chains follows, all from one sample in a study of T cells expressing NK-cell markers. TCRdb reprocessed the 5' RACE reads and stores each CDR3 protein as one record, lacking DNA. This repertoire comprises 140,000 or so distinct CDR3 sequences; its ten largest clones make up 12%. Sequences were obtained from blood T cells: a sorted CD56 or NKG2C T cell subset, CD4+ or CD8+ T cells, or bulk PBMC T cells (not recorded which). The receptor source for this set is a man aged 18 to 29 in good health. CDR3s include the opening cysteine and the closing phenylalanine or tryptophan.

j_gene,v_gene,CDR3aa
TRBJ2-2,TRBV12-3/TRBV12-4,CASSLGRQNTGELFF
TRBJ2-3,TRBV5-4,CASSPLQREYLDTQYF
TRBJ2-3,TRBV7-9,CASSLDHQGSDTQYF
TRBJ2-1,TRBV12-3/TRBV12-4,CASRRGNPYNEQFF
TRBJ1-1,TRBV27,CASSKSGPYTEAFF
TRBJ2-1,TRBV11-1,CASSLAFSSYNEQFF
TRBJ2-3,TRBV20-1,CSARVEGLAVPDTQYF
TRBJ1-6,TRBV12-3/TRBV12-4,CASSLNPGTSDWSSPLHF
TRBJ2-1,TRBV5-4,CASSLADPNEQFF
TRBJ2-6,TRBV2,CASSYPFEGSGANVLTF
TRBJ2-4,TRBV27,CASRRGNPGENIQYF
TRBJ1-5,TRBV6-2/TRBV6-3,CASSYSGEAPNDQPQHF
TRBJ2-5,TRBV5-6,CASSFGDETQYF
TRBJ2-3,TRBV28,CASSFATSSTDTQYF
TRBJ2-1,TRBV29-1,CSVEEGPTRLYEQFF
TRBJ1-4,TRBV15,CATSNLGAGEKLFF
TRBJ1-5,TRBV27,CASSFSSSPWDQPQHF
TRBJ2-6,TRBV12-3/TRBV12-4,CASRVISRLQTSGANVLTF
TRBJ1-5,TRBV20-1,CSAMGARGSHQPQHF
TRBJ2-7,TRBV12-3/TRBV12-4,CASRAPDRGYYEQYF
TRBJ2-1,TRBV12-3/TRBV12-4,CASSLYGSPNEQFF
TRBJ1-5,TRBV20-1,CSARDRGTVVSQPQHF
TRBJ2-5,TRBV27,CASSGEQETQYF
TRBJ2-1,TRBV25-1,CASSEYTGSLDEQFF
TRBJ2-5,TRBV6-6,CASSYAAQETQYF